This TCR beta chain was captured by sequencing in a study of T cells in Graves' hyperthyroidism and ophthalmopathy. Using RNA transcripts as the source, TCR beta CDR3 regions were amplified. Carried out on the TCR CDR3, a first-round RT-PCR used the HTBI primer set. One entry per CDR3 protein results from TCRdb running MiXCR on the multiplex PCR reads. The sample records about 600,000 distinct CDR3 sequences, around 16% being singletons. This clonotype has a count of ten or more. With 3 bases clipped from V and 2 bases from J, the junction kept 13 bases outside the gene matches. Germline CDR1 and CDR2: KGHSH and LQKENI. This CDR3 is built from 17 residues.

The J gene is TRBJ2-7, the V gene TRBV18, with 7 bases aligning to TRBD1. This sequence was found in a woman aged 40 to 55 with Graves' ophthalmopathy. Sequencing was done on a sample of blood. The CDR3 is CASSPLPQGPRAYEQYF. The DNA for the CDR3 is TGTGCCAGCTCACCCCTACCACAGGGGCCCCGAGCCTACGAGCAGTACTTC.